The present entry profiles one T cell receptor beta chain with its context. The read ends 3 residues early relative to the CDR3; the germline J gene fills the gap. Sequenced by immunoSEQ multiplex PCR; TCRdb stores in-frame clones only, minus some. Recorded for this sample: approximately 34,000 clones. The germline V gene has CDR1 SGHAT and CDR2 FQDESV (reference sequence). This CDR3 spans 15 amino acids. The ends lost 5 bases at V and 6 bases at J; junction bases unmatched: 10. The data originate from a study of T cells in women clearing cervical HPV infection. This receptor was obtained from a woman between 18 and 69 years old with a cervical HPV16 infection that either progressed to CIN3+ or cleared (not recorded which). The rearrangement joins TRBV11-1 to TRBJ2-7; 10 bases match TRBD1. The sequenced sample consisted of blood buffy coat. The CDR3: CASSQNRDRGFEQYF. The sequenced part of the CDR3 DNA is TGTGCCAGCAGCCAAAACCGGGACAGGGGCTTCGAG. The complete variable domain, with remaining parts taken from reference TRBV11-1 and TRBJ2-7, reads EAEVAQSPRYKITEKSQAVAFWCDPISGHATLYWYRQILGQGPELLVQFQDESVVDDSQLPKDRFSAERLKGVDSTLKIQPAELGDSAMYLCASSQNRDRGFEQYFGPGTRLTVT.